The clone carrying this T cell receptor beta chain was seen repeatedly, ten times or more. This record comes from a study of early T cells in non-severe SARS-CoV-2 infection. About the research overall: Alpha and beta chains were unpaired, from unsorted whole-blood bulk RNA.

From the 5' RACE reads, TCRdb called clonotypes with MiXCR, one entry per CDR3 protein. The sample lists fewer than 35,000 distinct CDR3 sequences; 5.7% were seen once. Germline V gene data show CDR1 as MNHEY and CDR2 as SVGAGI. The CDR3 is 15 amino acids. V lost 0 bases and J 3 bases, leaving 11 bases between the germline ends. The chain combines TRBV6-5 with TRBJ2-5, with D perhaps TRBD2 (6 bases). This receptor was taken from an adult who was a healthcare worker with PCR-confirmed SARS-CoV-2 infection or an uninfected control (not recorded which). Sequencing was carried out using whole blood. The CDR3 loop is CASSYSTWGEETQYF. The DNA for the CDR3 is TGTGCCAGCAGTTACTCGACTTGGGGGGAAGAGACCCAGTACTTC.